This TCR beta chain stems from a study of blood T cell repertoires in COVID-19. Across the study: Acute and convalescent COVID-19 specimens originated in the United States, Italy and Spain.

Sequencing was performed with immunoSEQ multiplex PCR; in TCRdb, only in-frame clones are kept and a portion is missing. The sample shows 410,000 or so clones, 86% of them seen only once. Germline V gene sequence: CDR1 SGHVS, CDR2 FQNEAQ. This CDR3 is built from 17 residues. The junction had 8 bases not matched to a gene; V was cut back by 0 bases and J by 3 bases. The specimen sequenced was peripheral blood. This chain uses TRBV7-8 with TRBJ1-1; TRBD1 matches at 9 bases. This TCR was sampled from a woman between 25 and 40 years old with active or convalescent COVID-19. In DNA, the CDR3 is TGTGCCAGCAGCTTAGCCGGGACAGGGATCAGAGACACTGAAGCTTTCTTT. It codes for CASSLAGTGIRDTEAFF.